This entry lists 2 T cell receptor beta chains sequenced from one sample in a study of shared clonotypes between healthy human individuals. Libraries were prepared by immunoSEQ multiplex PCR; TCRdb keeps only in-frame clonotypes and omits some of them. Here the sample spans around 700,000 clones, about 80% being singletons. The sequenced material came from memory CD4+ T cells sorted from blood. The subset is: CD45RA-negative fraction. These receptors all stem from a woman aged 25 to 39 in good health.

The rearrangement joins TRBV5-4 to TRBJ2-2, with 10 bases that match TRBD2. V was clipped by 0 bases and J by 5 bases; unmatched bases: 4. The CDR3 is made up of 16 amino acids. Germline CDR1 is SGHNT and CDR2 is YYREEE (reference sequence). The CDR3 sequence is CASSLDLAGVTGELFF. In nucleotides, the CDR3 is TGTGCCAGCAGCTTGGATCTAGCGGGAGTTACCGGGGAGCTGTTTTTT.

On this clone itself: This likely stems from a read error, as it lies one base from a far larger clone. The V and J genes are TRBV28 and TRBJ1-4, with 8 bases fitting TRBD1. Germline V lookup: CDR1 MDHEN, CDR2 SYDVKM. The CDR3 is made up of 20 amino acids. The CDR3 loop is CVSIPGWGTGSHSSGEKLFF. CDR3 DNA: TGTGTCAGCATCCCCGGCTGGGGGACAGGAAGTCACAGTTCCGGTGAAAAACTGTTTTTT.